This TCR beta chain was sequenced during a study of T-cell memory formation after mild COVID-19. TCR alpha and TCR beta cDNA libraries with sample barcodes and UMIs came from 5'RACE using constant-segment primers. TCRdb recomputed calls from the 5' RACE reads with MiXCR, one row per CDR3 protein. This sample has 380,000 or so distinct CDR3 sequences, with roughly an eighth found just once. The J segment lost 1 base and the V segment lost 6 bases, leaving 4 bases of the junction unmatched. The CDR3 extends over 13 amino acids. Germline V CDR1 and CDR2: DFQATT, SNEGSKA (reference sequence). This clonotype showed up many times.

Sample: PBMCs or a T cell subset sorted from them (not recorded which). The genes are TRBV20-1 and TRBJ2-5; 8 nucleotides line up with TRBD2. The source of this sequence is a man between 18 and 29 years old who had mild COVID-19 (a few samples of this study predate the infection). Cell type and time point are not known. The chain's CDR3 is CSAKAGGQETQYF. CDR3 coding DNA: TGCAGTGCAAAGGCGGGGGGCCAAGAGACCCAGTACTTC.